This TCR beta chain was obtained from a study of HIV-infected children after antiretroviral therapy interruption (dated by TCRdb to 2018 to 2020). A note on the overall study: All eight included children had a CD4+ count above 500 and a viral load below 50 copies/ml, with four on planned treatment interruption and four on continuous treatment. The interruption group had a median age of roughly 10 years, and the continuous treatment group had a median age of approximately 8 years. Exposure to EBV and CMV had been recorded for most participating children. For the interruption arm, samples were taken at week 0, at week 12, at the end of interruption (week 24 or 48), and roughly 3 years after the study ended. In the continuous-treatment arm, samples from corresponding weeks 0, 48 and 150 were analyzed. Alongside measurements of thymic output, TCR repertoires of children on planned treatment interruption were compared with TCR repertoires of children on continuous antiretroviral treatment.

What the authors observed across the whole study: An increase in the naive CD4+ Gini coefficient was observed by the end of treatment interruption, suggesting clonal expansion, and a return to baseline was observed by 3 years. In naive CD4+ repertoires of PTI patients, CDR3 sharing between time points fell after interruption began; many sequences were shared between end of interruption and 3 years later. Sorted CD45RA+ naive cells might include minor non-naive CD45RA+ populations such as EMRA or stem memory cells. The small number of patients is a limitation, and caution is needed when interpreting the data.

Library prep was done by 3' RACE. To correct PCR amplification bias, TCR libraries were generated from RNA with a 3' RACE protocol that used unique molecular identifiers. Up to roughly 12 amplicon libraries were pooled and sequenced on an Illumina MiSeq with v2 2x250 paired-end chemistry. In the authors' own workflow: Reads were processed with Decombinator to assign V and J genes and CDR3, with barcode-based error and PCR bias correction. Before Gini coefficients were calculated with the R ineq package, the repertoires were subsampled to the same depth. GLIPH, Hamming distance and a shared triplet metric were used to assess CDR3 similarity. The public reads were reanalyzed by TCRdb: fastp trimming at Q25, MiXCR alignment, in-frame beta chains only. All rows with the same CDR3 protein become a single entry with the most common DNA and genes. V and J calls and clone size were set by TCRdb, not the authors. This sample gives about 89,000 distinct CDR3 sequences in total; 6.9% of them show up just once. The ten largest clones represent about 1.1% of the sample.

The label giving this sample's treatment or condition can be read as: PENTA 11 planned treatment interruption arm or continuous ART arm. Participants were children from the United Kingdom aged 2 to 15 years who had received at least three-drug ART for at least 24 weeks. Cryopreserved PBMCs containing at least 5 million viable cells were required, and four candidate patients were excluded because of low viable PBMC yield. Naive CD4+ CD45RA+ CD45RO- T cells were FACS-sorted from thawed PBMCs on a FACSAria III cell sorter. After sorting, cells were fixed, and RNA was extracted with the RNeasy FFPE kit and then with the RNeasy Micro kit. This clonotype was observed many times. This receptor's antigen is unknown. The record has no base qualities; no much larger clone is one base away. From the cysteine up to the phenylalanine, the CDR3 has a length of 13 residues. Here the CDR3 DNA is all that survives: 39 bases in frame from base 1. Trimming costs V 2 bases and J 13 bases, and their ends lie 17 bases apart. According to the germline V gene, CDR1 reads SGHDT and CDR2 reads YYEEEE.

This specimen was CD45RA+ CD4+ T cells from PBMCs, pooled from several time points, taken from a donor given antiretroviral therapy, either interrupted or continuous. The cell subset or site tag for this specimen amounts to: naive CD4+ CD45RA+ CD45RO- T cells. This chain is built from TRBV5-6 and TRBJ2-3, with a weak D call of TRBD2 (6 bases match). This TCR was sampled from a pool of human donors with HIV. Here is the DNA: TGTGCCAGCAGCTTACCCGCGGGGTCGAAAAAGTATTTT. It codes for CASSLPAGSKKYF.